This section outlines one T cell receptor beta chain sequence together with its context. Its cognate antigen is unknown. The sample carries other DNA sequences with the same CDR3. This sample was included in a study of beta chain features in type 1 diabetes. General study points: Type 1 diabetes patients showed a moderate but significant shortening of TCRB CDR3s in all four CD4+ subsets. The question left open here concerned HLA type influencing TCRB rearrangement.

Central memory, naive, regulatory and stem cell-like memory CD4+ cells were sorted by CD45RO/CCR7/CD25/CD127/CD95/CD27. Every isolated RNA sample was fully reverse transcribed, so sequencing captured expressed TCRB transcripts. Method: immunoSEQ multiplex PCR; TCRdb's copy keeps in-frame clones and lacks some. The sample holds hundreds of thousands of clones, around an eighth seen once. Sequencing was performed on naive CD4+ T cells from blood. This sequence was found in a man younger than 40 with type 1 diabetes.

CDR3 region: CASSPGTANYGYTF. CDR3 coding DNA: TGTGCCAGCAGCCCCGGGACAGCTAACTATGGCTACACCTTC. The chain uses TRBV7-9 and TRBJ1-2, with 7 bases lining up with TRBD1. Germline assignment: CDR1 SEHNR and CDR2 FQNEAQ (reference sequence). The CDR3 is made up of 14 amino acids. The trim removed 5 bases at V and 0 bases at J, leaving 3 bases unmatched.